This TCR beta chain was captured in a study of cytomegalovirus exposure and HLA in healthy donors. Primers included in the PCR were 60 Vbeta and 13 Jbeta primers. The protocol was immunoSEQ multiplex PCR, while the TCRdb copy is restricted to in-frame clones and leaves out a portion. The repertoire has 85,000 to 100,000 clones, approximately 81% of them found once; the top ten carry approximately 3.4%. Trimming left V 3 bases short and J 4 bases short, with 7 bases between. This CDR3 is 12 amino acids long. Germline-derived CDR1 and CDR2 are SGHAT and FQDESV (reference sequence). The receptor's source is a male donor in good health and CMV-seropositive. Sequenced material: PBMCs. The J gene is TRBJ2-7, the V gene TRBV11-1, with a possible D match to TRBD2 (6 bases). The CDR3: CASSLEGYEQYF. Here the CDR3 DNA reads TGTGCCAGCAGCTTGGAGGGGTACGAGCAGTACTTC.